This T cell receptor (beta chain) was sequenced in a study of T cells in Graves' hyperthyroidism and ophthalmopathy. Template material for amplifying TCR beta CDR3 regions consisted of RNA transcripts. Carried out on the TCR CDR3, a first-round RT-PCR used the HTBI primer set. TCRdb re-analysed the multiplex PCR reads in MiXCR, keeping a single row per CDR3 protein. This table has about 400,000 distinct CDR3 sequences, approximately 14% appearing once. Germline CDR1 and CDR2: LGHNA and YNFKEQ. V was cut by 0 bases and J by 5 bases, with 8 bases left in between. The length of the CDR3 is 13 residues. Material: blood. This rearrangement joins TRBV4-2 to TRBJ2-7; D is unresolved. This receptor was identified in a young man with Graves' ophthalmopathy. The DNA of the CDR3 is TGTGCCAGCAGCCAAGATTTAGGCCACGAGCAGTACTTC. It yields the protein CASSQDLGHEQYF.